The 22 T cell receptor beta chains below all came from one sample that was sequenced in a study of cytomegalovirus exposure and HLA in healthy donors. The PCR was carried out with 60 Vbeta primers and 13 Jbeta primers. Here immunoSEQ multiplex PCR was the method, and the copy in TCRdb shows in-frame clones only, minus some. The data show a few hundred thousand clones, over 60% seen once. Material for sequencing was PBMCs. The receptors come from a man aged 35 to 55 in good health and CMV-seronegative.

This rearrangement joins TRBV2 to TRBJ2-1; 7 nucleotides line up with TRBD2. Germline lookup yields CDR1 SNHLY and CDR2 FYNNEI. Losses at the gene ends were 4 bases for V and 10 bases for J; bases not matched to a gene: 13. This CDR3 is built from 15 residues. The CDR3 region is CASSVLASGPTEQFF. As DNA, the CDR3 is TGTGCCAGCAGTGTATTGGCTAGCGGACCCACAGAGCAGTTCTTC.

This chain joins TRBV30 and TRBJ1-1; 7 nucleotides line up with TRBD1. V was clipped by 1 base and J by 0 bases; unmatched bases: 8. This CDR3 has 16 residues. Germline loops: CDR1 GTSNPN, CDR2 SVGIG (reference sequence). Here the CDR3 reads CAWSEGTVVMNTEAFF. In DNA, the CDR3 is TGTGCCTGGAGTGAGGGGACAGTAGTCATGAACACTGAAGCTTTCTTT.

The count of this clone is one. The V call is TRBV5-6, the J call TRBJ2-3; 12 bases align to TRBD2. Germline V CDR1 and CDR2: SGHDT, YYEEEE. V trimming: 2 bases; J trimming: 5 bases; junction bases outside the gene matches: 6. CDR3 length equals 16 residues. This chain's CDR3 is CASSFRETSGRDTQYF. CDR3 DNA sequence: TGTGCCAGCAGCTTCCGAGAGACTAGCGGGAGAGATACGCAGTATTTT.

This sequence joins TRBV5-1 and TRBJ1-2; 9 nucleotides align to TRBD1. Germline CDR1 is SGHRS and CDR2 is YFSETQ. V lost 1 base to trimming and J lost 6 bases; unmatched junction nucleotides: 13. This CDR3 has 17 residues. CDR3 in amino acids: CASSLMGQGSTWDGYTF. In DNA form, the CDR3 reads TGCGCCAGCAGCTTGATGGGACAGGGAAGTACTTGGGATGGCTACACCTTC.

This sequence joins TRBV19 and TRBJ1-2, with TRBD1 identical over 9 bases. This CDR3 is built from 14 residues. Trimming at V came to 10 bases and at J to 5 bases, leaving 11 bases not matched to a gene. Germline lookup yields CDR1 LNHDA and CDR2 SQIVND (reference sequence). In DNA, the CDR3 is TGTGCCACCAAAAGGACAGGGGCGATTTATGGCTACACCTTC. It specifies CATKRTGAIYGYTF.

The rearrangement uses TRBV7-3 and TRBJ1-1, with a tentative D call TRBD1 (5 bases). Germline loops: CDR1 SGHTA, CDR2 FQGTGA. This CDR3 has 17 residues. Trimming stripped 0 bases from V and 3 bases from J, with 17 bases between. CDR3 amino acids: CASSLTGRAGGDTEAFF. Here the CDR3 DNA reads TGTGCCAGCAGCTTAACGGGGCGCGCGGGAGGAGACACTGAAGCTTTCTTT.

The chain couples TRBV4-3 to TRBJ2-7; TRBD1 matches 7 bases. V was pared by 1 base and J by 3 bases, with 3 bases of the junction left unmatched. Germline V CDR1 and CDR2: LGHNA, YSLEER. The CDR3 consists of 14 residues. The CDR3 region has the DNA TGCGCCAGCAGCCAAGGACAGGGATACTACGAGCAGTACTTC. It translates to CASSQGQGYYEQYF.

V gene TRBV29-1 combines with J gene TRBJ2-4; 13 nucleotides line up with TRBD2. V lost 4 bases and J lost 7; bases outside the gene matches: 10. The CDR3 runs to 16 residues. Per germline, CDR1 SQVTM and CDR2 ANQGSEA. The DNA for the CDR3 is TGCAGCGTTGCGGCCCGACTAGCGGGAGGCCGTAACATTCAGTACTTC. Encoded protein: CSVAARLAGGRNIQYF.

The chain is built from TRBV5-1 and TRBJ1-2; 9 bases align to TRBD1. Germline CDR1 SGHRS, CDR2 YFSETQ. The CDR3 totals 17 residues. The J segment lost 4 bases and the V segment lost 0 bases, leaving 10 bases of the junction unmatched. Written as DNA, the CDR3 is TGCGCCAGCAGCTTGGGTACGGGACAGGGAGCGATCTATGGCTACACCTTC. This encodes CASSLGTGQGAIYGYTF.

A few counts support this clone. V usage is TRBV29-1 and J usage is TRBJ1-2, with TRBD1 identical over 8 bases. Germline CDR1 SQVTM, CDR2 ANQGSEA. This CDR3 is built from 13 residues. V dropped 6 bases and J dropped 3; count of bases not matched to a gene: 6. CDR3 sequence (DNA): TGCAGCGTCATAGAGACAGGGGACTATGGCTACACCTTC. Its protein product is CSVIETGDYGYTF.

The table lists this clone with a count of one. This chain links TRBV12-5 with TRBJ2-1, with 7 bases fitting TRBD1. CDR1 LGHNT and CDR2 FRNRAP come from the germline V gene. V was clipped by 4 bases and J by 2 bases; unmatched bases: 5. CDR3 length: 15 amino acids. This chain's CDR3 is CASGYEGTAYNEQFF. For the CDR3, the DNA is TGTGCTAGTGGTTACGAAGGGACAGCCTACAATGAGCAGTTCTTC.

The chain is built from TRBV5-4 and TRBJ1-1; D not certain. V lost 5 bases, J lost 1 base, and 15 bases lay in between. The CDR3 length is 15 residues. In germline, CDR1 is SGHNT, CDR2 YYREEE (reference sequence). The CDR3 coding sequence is TGTGCCAGCAGATCGGCGGGAGGCTCGAACACTGAAGCTTTCTTT. Protein sequence: CASRSAGGSNTEAFF.

V usage is TRBV18 and J usage is TRBJ1-1; the D gene is possibly TRBD1 (5 bases). Germline V CDR1 and CDR2: KGHSH, LQKENI. The V and J ends lost 3 bases and 7 bases respectively, with 12 bases between them. The length of the CDR3 is 13 residues. CDR3 DNA: TGTGCCAGCTCACCTAATAGACAGTATGAAGCTTTCTTT. It encodes CASSPNRQYEAFF. Combining the CDR3 with reference TRBV18 and TRBJ1-1 gives the whole variable domain NAGVMQNPRHLVRRRGQEARLRCSPMKGHSHVYWYRQLPEEGLKFMVYLQKENIIDESGMPKERFSAEFPKEGPSILRIQQVVRGDSAAYFCASSPNRQYEAFFGQGTRLTVV.

DNA of the CDR3: TGTGCCAGCAGCCCCTTGGGAGCGTCGGGGGAACTGTTTTTT. It encodes CASSPLGASGELFF. This chain uses TRBV14 with TRBJ1-4, with D perhaps matching TRBD1 (5 bases). This CDR3 region has 14 residues. Trimming stripped 4 bases from V and 12 bases from J, with 18 bases between. Germline CDR1 reads SGHDN; CDR2 reads FVKESK.

DNA of the CDR3: TGTGCCAGCAGCACGACCGGGGAGGGCGGGAACTATGGCTACACCTTC. Translated, it gives CASSTTGEGGNYGYTF. The chain recombines TRBV13 with TRBJ1-2; no firm D call. The V gene lost 5 bases and the J gene lost 2 bases, with 18 bases spanning the gap. Germline CDR1 PRHDT, CDR2 FYEKMQ (reference sequence). This CDR3 is built from 16 residues.

The rearrangement joins TRBV5-1 to TRBJ2-1; D gene ambiguous. The germline CDR1 and CDR2 sequences are SGHRS and YFSETQ. CDR3 length equals 16 residues. Trimming removed 3 bases at V and 0 bases at J, with 13 bases between. This chain's CDR3 is CASSSLAALSYNEQFF. The CDR3 coding sequence is TGCGCCAGCAGCTCCTTGGCGGCCCTCTCCTACAATGAGCAGTTCTTC.

V gene TRBV4-3 combines with J gene TRBJ1-5; 9 bases agree with TRBD1. V shed 0 bases, J shed 5 bases, and the junction held 2 bases outside the gene matches. This CDR3 is built from 15 residues. The germline gives CDR1 LGHNA, CDR2 YSLEER. DNA for the CDR3: TGCGCCAGCAGCCAAGATTACAGGGGGCATCAGCCCCAGCATTTT. It specifies CASSQDYRGHQPQHF.

The CDR3 nucleotides read TGTGCCAGCAGTTTCTATAGACCGGGACTAGCGTTTCCGTTCTTC. It specifies CASSFYRPGLAFPFF. The gene calls are TRBV28 and TRBJ2-1; 10 bases map to TRBD2. The V and J ends lost 3 bases and 15 bases, in that order; junction bases with no gene match: 14. Germline CDR1 is MDHEN and CDR2 is SYDVKM. The CDR3 runs 15 residues. Drawing the rest from reference TRBV28 and TRBJ2-1, the complete variable domain is DVKVTQSSRYLVKRTGEKVFLECVQDMDHENMFWYRQDPGLGLRLIYFSYDVKMKEKGDIPEGYSVSREKKERFSLILESASTNQTSMYLCASSFYRPGLAFPFFGPGTRLTVL.

The CDR3 sequence: CASSPFLVSGTGELFF. The CDR3 DNA follows: TGTGCCAGCAGCCCTTTCCTAGTTTCGGGCACCGGGGAGCTGTTTTTT. This rearrangement joins TRBV11-2 to TRBJ2-2, with no clear D. Germline loops: CDR1 SGHAT, CDR2 FQNNGV. The CDR3 has 16 amino acids. Trimming stripped 5 bases from V and 4 bases from J, with 17 bases between.

The V and J genes are TRBV18 and TRBJ1-2; D possibly corresponds to TRBD1 (6 bases). Trimming removed 5 bases from V and 5 bases from J, with 21 bases in between. This CDR3 is 16 amino acids long. The germline V gene encodes CDR1 KGHSH and CDR2 LQKENI. The CDR3 nucleotides are TGTGCCAGCTCATCGTTTGAAGGACAGTCCCTGTATGGCTACACCTTC. Amino acid sequence: CASSSFEGQSLYGYTF.

The chain is built from TRBV28 and TRBJ1-3; D is uncertain. Germline V gives CDR1 MDHEN, CDR2 SYDVKM. V lost 4 bases to trimming and J lost 0 bases, with 10 bases between them. This CDR3 has 15 amino acids. In DNA, the CDR3 is TGTGCCAGCAGTTACCGCGGGTTCTCTGGAAACACCATATATTTT. It codes for CASSYRGFSGNTIYF.

V and J are TRBV18 and TRBJ2-4, with 7 bases lining up with TRBD1. The CDR3 is 16 amino acids. V shed 0 bases, J shed 0 bases, and the junction held 2 bases outside the gene matches. The V gene's germline CDR1 is KGHSH and CDR2 LQKENI. In DNA form, the CDR3 reads TGTGCCAGCTCACCACCTCAGGGGGTAGCCAAAAACATTCAGTACTTC. Translated: CASSPPQGVAKNIQYF.